This TCR beta chain stems from a study of shared clonotypes between healthy human individuals. An even split of each subset's genomic DNA across several immunoSEQ plates was performed. Method: immunoSEQ multiplex PCR; TCRdb's copy keeps in-frame clones and lacks some. The repertoire holds about half a million clones, approximately 78% seen once, with around 12% in the top ten. The CDR3 consists of 10 residues. Germline V gene sequence: CDR1 MNHEY, CDR2 SMNVEV (reference sequence). V was cut by 11 bases and J by 4 bases, with 8 bases left in between. The chain couples TRBV27 to TRBJ1-1; TRBD1 might be the D (5 bases). The clonotype originates from a woman aged 40 to 49 in good health. Some clones in this sample may be carry-over from other donors' samples. Sequenced sample: PBMCs. This CDR3 is CASGGTEAFF. The CDR3 DNA is TGTGCCTCCGGGGGCACTGAAGCTTTCTTT.